A single T cell receptor beta chain is shown here with its context. As yet, its antigen is unknown. This specimen belongs to a study of chemoradiotherapy in HPV16-positive cancers. Study-wide points: For HPV16-positive patients, expanding HPV-responsive T cells associated with longer recurrence-free survival.

Repertoires were sampled repeatedly during chemoradiotherapy. Sequencing was performed with immunoSEQ multiplex PCR; in TCRdb, only in-frame clones are kept and a portion is missing. The sample lists 4,500 to 5,000 clones; about 91% were seen once. CDR3 length: 19 residues. Germline loops: CDR1 SGHRS, CDR2 YFSETQ. V lost 3 bases, J lost 2 bases, and 10 bases stayed unmatched. The TCR was taken from a human donor with HPV-associated anogenital cancer. The sample in question was tumor tissue, obtained from a patient who underwent chemoradiotherapy. The rearrangement uses TRBV5-1 and TRBJ2-5, with 16 bases aligning to TRBD2. The CDR3 loop reads CASSSIPGLAGGKQETQYF. As DNA, the CDR3 is TGCGCCAGCAGCTCCATTCCGGGACTAGCGGGGGGGAAACAAGAGACCCAGTACTTC. Full variable domain (remainder filled in from reference TRBV5-1 and TRBJ2-5): KAGVTQTPRYLIKTRGQQVTLSCSPISGHRSVSWYQQTPGQGLQFLFEYFSETQRNKGNFPGRFSGRQFSNSRSEMNVSTLELGDSALYLCASSSIPGLAGGKQETQYFGPGTRLLVL.